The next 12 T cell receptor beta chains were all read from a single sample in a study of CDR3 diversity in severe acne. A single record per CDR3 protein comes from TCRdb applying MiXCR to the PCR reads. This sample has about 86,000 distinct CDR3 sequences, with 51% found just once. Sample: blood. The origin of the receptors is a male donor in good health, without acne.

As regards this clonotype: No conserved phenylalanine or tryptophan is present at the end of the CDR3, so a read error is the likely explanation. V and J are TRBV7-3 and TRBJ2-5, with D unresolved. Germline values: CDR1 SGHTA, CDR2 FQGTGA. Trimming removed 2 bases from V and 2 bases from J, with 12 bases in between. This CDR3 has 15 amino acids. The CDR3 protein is CASSLVGLGQETQYL. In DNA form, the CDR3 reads TGTGCCAGCAGCTTAGTGGGATTGGGGCAAGAGACCCAGTACCTC.

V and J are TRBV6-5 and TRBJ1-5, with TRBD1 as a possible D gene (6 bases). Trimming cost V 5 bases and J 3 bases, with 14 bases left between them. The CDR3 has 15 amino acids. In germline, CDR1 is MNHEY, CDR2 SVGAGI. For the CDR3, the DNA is TGTGCCAGCAGTAACGATGACAGGTCCAATCAGCCCCAGCATTTT. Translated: CASSNDDRSNQPQHF.

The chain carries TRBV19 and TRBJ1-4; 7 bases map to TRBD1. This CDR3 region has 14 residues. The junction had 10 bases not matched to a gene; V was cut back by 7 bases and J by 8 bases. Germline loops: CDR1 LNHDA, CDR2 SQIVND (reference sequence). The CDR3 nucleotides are TGTGCCAGTAAACAGGAGGGGGCAGGGGAAAAACTGTTTTTT. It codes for CASKQEGAGEKLFF.

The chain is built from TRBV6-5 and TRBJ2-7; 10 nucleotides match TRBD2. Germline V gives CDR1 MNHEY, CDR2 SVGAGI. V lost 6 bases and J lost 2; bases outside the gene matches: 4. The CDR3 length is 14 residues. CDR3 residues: CASSGLAAAYEQYF. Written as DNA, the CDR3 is TGTGCCAGCAGCGGACTAGCGGCTGCCTACGAGCAGTACTTC.

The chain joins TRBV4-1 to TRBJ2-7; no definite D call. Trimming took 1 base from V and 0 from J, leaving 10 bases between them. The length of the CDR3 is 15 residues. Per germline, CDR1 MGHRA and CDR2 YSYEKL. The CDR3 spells CASSQARQSSYEQYF. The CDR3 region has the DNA TGCGCCAGCAGCCAAGCCAGGCAGAGCTCCTACGAGCAGTACTTC.

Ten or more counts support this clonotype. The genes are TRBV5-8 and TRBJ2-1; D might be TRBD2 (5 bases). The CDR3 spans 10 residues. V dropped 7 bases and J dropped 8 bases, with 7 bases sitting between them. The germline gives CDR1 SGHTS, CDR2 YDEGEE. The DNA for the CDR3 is TGTGCCAGCGGACTGGATGAGCAGTTCTTC. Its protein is CASGLDEQFF. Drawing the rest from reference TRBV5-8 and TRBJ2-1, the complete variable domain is EAGVTQSPTHLIKTRGQQATLRCSPISGHTSVYWYQQALGLGLQFLLWYDEGEERNRGNFPPRFSGRQFPNYSSELNVNALELEDSALYLCASGLDEQFFGPGTRLTVL.

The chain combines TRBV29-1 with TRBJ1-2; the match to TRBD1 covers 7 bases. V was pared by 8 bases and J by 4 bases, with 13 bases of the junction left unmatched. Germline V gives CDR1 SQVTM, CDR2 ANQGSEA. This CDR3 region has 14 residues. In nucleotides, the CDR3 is TGCAGCTTCAGGGGCGACAGGGACGTCTATGGCTACACCTTC. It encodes CSFRGDRDVYGYTF.

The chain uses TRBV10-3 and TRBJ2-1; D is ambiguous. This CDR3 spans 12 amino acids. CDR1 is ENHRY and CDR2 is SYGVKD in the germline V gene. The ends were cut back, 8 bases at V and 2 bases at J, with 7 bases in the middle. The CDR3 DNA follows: TGTGCCATCGGACCAACCTACAATGAGCAGTTCTTC. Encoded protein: CAIGPTYNEQFF.

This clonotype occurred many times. The CDR3 region is CASRGDNSPLHF. In DNA form, the CDR3 reads TGCGCCAGCAGAGGGGACAATTCACCCCTCCACTTT. The V and J genes are TRBV5-1 and TRBJ1-6, with TRBD1 as a possible D gene (5 bases). Germline V lookup: CDR1 SGHRS, CDR2 YFSETQ. The CDR3 extends over 12 amino acids. V was clipped by 5 bases and J by 7 bases, with 7 bases between them.

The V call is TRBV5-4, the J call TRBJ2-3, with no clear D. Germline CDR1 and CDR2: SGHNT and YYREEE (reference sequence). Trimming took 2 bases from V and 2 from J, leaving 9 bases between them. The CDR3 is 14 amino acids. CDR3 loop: CASSFRKFTDTQYF. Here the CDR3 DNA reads TGTGCCAGCAGCTTTCGGAAATTCACAGATACGCAGTATTTT.

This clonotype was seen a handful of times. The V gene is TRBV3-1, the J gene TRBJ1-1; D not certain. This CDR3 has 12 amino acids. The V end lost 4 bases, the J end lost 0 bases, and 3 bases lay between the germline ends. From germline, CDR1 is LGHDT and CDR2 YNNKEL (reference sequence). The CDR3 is CASSRVNTEAFF. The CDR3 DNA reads TGTGCCAGCAGCCGGGTGAACACTGAAGCTTTCTTT. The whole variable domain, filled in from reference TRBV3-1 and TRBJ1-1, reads DTAVSQTPKYLVTQMGNDKSIKCEQNLGHDTMYWYKQDSKKFLKIMFSYNNKELIINETVPNRFSPKSPDKAHLNLHINSLELGDSAVYFCASSRVNTEAFFGQGTRLTVV.

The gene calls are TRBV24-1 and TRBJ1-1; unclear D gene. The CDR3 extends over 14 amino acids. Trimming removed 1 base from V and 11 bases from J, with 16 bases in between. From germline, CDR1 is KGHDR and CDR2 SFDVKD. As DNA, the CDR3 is TGTGCCACCAGTGATTTCGTAGCAGGAAGTGGCGCTTTCTTT. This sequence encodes CATSDFVAGSGAFF.